Listed here are 18 T cell receptor beta chains from one sample, sequenced in a study of TIL therapy for anti-PD-1-resistant metastatic lung cancer. This was the immunoSEQ v3 assay. Only in-frame clones appear in the TCRdb table, and some are missing; sequencing was by immunoSEQ multiplex PCR. The repertoire holds about 50,000 clones, with just over 70% as singletons. As to time point: pre-treatment sample, taken before nivolumab and TIL therapy. Most excised metastases sampled were pleural nodules or supraclavicular lymph nodes. The material was tumor tissue, obtained at baseline. The receptors here all came from a person aged 30 to 80 with non-small cell lung cancer.

The chain recombines TRBV27 with TRBJ2-7, with D possibly matching TRBD1 (6 bases). V lost 6 bases and J lost 4, with 10 bases in between. Per germline, CDR1 MNHEY and CDR2 SMNVEV (reference sequence). This CDR3 comprises 12 residues. Here the CDR3 DNA reads TGTGCCAGCAGGCCAGGGGCGTACGAGCAGTACTTC. It codes for CASRPGAYEQYF.

This clone was seen more than once but under ten times. The CDR3 region is CATSREMGGGRYEQYF. The DNA of the CDR3 is TGTGCCACCAGCAGAGAAATGGGCGGGGGCCGCTACGAGCAGTACTTC. This chain uses TRBV15 with TRBJ2-7, with D possibly being TRBD2 (7 bases). This CDR3 spans 16 amino acids. V was pared by 0 bases and J by 3 bases, with 15 bases between. Germline assignment: CDR1 LNHNV and CDR2 YYDKDF (reference sequence).

V gene TRBV7-3 combines with J gene TRBJ2-2; 7 bases align to TRBD1. The CDR3 runs to 22 residues. Germline assignment: CDR1 SGHTA and CDR2 FQGTGA. The junction had 24 bases not matched to a gene; V was cut back by 4 bases and J by 1 base. The CDR3 is CASSYRLQPTGSFLRNTGELFF. CDR3 bases: TGTGCCAGCAGCTACAGACTCCAACCGACAGGGAGTTTTTTACGGAACACCGGGGAGCTGTTTTTT.

J is TRBJ1-4 and V is TRBV7-8; D is uncertain. The V and J ends lost 0 bases and 3 bases respectively, with 8 bases between them. CDR1 and CDR2 (germline): SGHVS, FQNEAQ. This CDR3 has 15 residues. The CDR3 bases are TGTGCCAGCAGCTTAGCTGGGAAGGCTAATGAAAAACTGTTTTTT. Residues: CASSLAGKANEKLFF.

This clone was observed a few times. The chain recombines TRBV28 with TRBJ2-1, with 12 bases lining up with TRBD2. V shed 5 bases and J 2 bases; nucleotides not matched to a gene: 4. The CDR3 is 16 amino acids. The germline V gene has CDR1 MDHEN and CDR2 SYDVKM. The CDR3, as DNA: TGTGCCAGCAGTGCCCTAGCGGGAGGGCCCTACAATGAGCAGTTCTTC. It specifies CASSALAGGPYNEQFF.

J is TRBJ2-7 and V is TRBV2; 9 nucleotides align to TRBD1. The CDR3 has 13 amino acids. Germline V CDR1 and CDR2: SNHLY, FYNNEI. V was clipped by 8 bases and J by 5 bases; unmatched bases: 7. For the CDR3, the DNA is TGTGCCAGCCGACAGGGGGGGGCCAACGAGCAGTACTTC. It translates to CASRQGGANEQYF.

CDR3 protein: CASSWGSRGPNGYTF. CDR3 nucleotide sequence: TGTGCCAGCAGTTGGGGGAGCAGGGGGCCTAATGGCTACACCTTC. This rearrangement joins TRBV11-2 to TRBJ1-2, with TRBD1 matching 8 bases. Germline V gene lookup returns CDR1 SGHAT and CDR2 FQNNGV. This CDR3 has 15 amino acids. V lost 6 bases and J lost 6; bases outside the gene matches: 12. The entire variable domain, with the rest obtained from reference TRBV11-2 and TRBJ1-2, is as follows: EAGVAQSPRYKIIEKRQSVAFWCNPISGHATLYWYQQILGQGPKLLIQFQNNGVVDDSQLPKDRFSAERLKGVDSTLKIQPAKLEDSAVYLCASSWGSRGPNGYTFGSGTRLTVV.

The V and J genes are TRBV2 and TRBJ1-1, with D unresolved. The CDR3 is made up of 12 amino acids. From germline, CDR1 is SNHLY and CDR2 FYNNEI. Trimming shortened V by 2 bases and J by 4 bases, and 5 bases separated the two germline ends. The CDR3, as DNA: TGTGCCAGCAGTGAATGGGCCACTGAAGCTTTCTTT. Its translation is CASSEWATEAFF.

The rearrangement uses TRBV5-1 and TRBJ1-2, with TRBD1 as a possible D gene (5 bases). The germline V and J ends were trimmed by 0 bases and 2 bases, with 8 bases remaining between them. The CDR3 runs 14 residues. CDR1 is SGHRS, CDR2 YFSETQ, per germline. Here the CDR3 DNA reads TGCGCCAGCAGCTTGGGGGGGTTGAACTATGGCTACACCTTC. Translating it yields CASSLGGLNYGYTF.

This chain connects TRBV7-3 to TRBJ2-5; TRBD2 matches at 8 bases. CDR1 is SGHTA and CDR2 is FQGTGA in the germline V gene. The CDR3 has 14 amino acids. V shed 4 bases and J 4 bases; nucleotides not matched to a gene: 5. CDR3 sequence (DNA): TGTGCCAGCAGCTCAGCGGGGGCGAGAGAGACCCAGTACTTC. It is translated as CASSSAGARETQYF.

This clone was detected only a few times. This sequence joins TRBV6-1 and TRBJ1-5; D gene unclear. The CDR3 extends over 11 amino acids. CDR1 is MNHNS, CDR2 SASEGT, per germline. V was clipped by 0 bases and J by 10 bases, with 4 bases between them. The DNA of the CDR3 is TGTGCCAGCAGTGAAGCGGACCCCCAGCATTTT. Its protein is CASSEADPQHF.

The chain links TRBV19 to TRBJ2-4, with D tentatively TRBD2 (5 bases). The CDR3 has 13 amino acids. Germline loops: CDR1 LNHDA, CDR2 SQIVND (reference sequence). Trimming removed 6 bases from V and 7 bases from J, with 13 bases in between. This CDR3 is CASSPDRGNIQYF. The CDR3, as DNA: TGTGCCAGTAGCCCGGACCGGGGTAACATTCAGTACTTC.

The table lists this clone with a few counts. The CDR3 sequence: CASSLQPAGGTEAFF. CDR3 DNA: TGTGCCAGCAGTCTCCAGCCCGCAGGGGGGACTGAAGCTTTCTTT. The genes are TRBV6-1 and TRBJ1-1, with TRBD1 matching over 7 bases. J lost 5 bases, V lost 5 bases, and 11 bases had no gene match. The V gene's germline CDR1 is MNHNS and CDR2 SASEGT. This CDR3 is built from 15 residues.

The chain has TRBV4-3 and TRBJ2-7; no firm D call. The germline V gene has CDR1 LGHNA and CDR2 YSLEER. Deletions cut 4 bases from V and 3 bases from J, with 16 bases between. The CDR3 totals 15 residues. CDR3 amino acids: CASSRALGSNYEQYF. DNA for the CDR3: TGCGCCAGCAGCCGAGCTTTAGGGTCCAACTACGAGCAGTACTTC.

This chain uses TRBV7-2 with TRBJ2-3, with D perhaps assigned TRBD1 or TRBD2 (6 bases each). Germline V gene data show CDR1 as SGHTA and CDR2 as FQGNSA. Trimming shortened V by 5 bases and J by 1 base, and 10 bases separated the two germline ends. The CDR3 is 14 residues long. CDR3 protein: CASSPGAGTDTQYF. The CDR3, as DNA: TGTGCCAGCAGCCCGGGGGCCGGCACAGATACGCAGTATTTT. Filled out from reference TRBV7-2 and TRBJ2-3, the complete variable domain reads GAGVSQSPSNKVTEKGKDVELRCDPISGHTALYWYRQSLGQGLEFLIYFQGNSAPDKSGLPSDRFSAERTGGSVSTLTIQRTQQEDSAVYLCASSPGAGTDTQYFGPGTRLTVL.

As regards this clone: This sample also contains other DNA sequences that code for the same CDR3. The rearrangement joins TRBV6-1 to TRBJ2-7; unclear D gene. V was cut by 3 bases and J by 0 bases, with 0 bases left in between. The CDR3 is 11 amino acids. The germline V gene encodes CDR1 MNHNS and CDR2 SASEGT. The CDR3 coding sequence is TGTGCCAGCAGTGACTCCTACGAGCAGTACTTC. This sequence encodes CASSDSYEQYF.

This clone was seen only a few times. V and J are TRBV29-1 and TRBJ2-3; D possibly matches TRBD1 or TRBD2 (5 bases each). Deletions cut 6 bases from V and 2 bases from J, with 6 bases between. CDR1 SQVTM and CDR2 ANQGSEA come from the germline V gene. This CDR3 spans 11 amino acids. The CDR3, as DNA: TGCAGCGTGGGGGACACAGATACGCAGTATTTT. It specifies CSVGDTDTQYF.

The rearrangement uses TRBV4-3 and TRBJ2-1, with D possibly TRBD2 on 5 matching bases. Trimming stripped 2 bases from V and 7 bases from J, with 9 bases between. Germline loops: CDR1 LGHNA, CDR2 YSLEER. This CDR3 is 13 amino acids long. This chain's CDR3 is CASSQRRGNEQFF. The DNA of the CDR3 is TGCGCCAGCAGCCAACGGCGAGGGAATGAGCAGTTCTTC.